This record covers a single TCR beta chain. The data were obtained in a study of blood T cell repertoires in COVID-19. CDR1 and CDR2 (germline): SEHNR, FQNEAQ (reference sequence). V lost 5 bases and J lost 11, with 8 bases in between. The CDR3 runs 10 residues. The study drew participants aged roughly 18 to 95 years from approximately 23 US areas. Cohort 3 donors counted as recovered after two negative PCRs, clearance, or resolved symptoms. Here immunoSEQ multiplex PCR was the method, and the copy in TCRdb shows in-frame clones only, minus some. The table records 300,000 to 350,000 clones, roughly 86% of them present only once.

This receptor was taken from a woman aged 25 to 39 who had recovered from COVID-19. Sequencing input: PBMCs or T cells enriched from blood (not recorded which). The rearrangement joins TRBV7-9 to TRBJ2-3; no clear D gene. The CDR3 region has the DNA TGTGCCAGCAGCCCTCGTTTGCAGTATTTT. It encodes CASSPRLQYF. Drawing the rest from reference TRBV7-9 and TRBJ2-3, the complete variable domain is DTGVSQNPRHKITKRGQNVTFRCDPISEHNRLYWYRQTLGQGPEFLTYFQNEAQLEKSRLLSDRFSAERPKGSFSTLEIQRTEQGDSAMYLCASSPRLQYFGPGTRLTVL.